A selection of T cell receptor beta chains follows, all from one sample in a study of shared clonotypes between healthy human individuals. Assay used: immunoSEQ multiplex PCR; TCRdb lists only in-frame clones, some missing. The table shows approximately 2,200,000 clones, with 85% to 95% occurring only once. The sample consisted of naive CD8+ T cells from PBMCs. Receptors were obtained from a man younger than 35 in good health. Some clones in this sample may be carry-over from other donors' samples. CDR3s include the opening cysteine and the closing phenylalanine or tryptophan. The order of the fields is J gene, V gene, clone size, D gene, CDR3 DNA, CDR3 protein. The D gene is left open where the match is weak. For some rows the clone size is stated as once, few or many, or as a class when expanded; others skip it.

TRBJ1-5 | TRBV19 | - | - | TGTGCCAGTAGTATTGGGAGGACACCAAATCAGCCCCAGCATTTT | CASSIGRTPNQPQHF
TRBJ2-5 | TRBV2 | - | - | TGTGCCAGCAGTGAAGTTCGGCAAATTGATACTGAGACCCAGTACTTC | CASSEVRQIDTETQYF
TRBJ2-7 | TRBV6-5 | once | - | TGTGCCAGCAGTTACCTCCAGGGATCTTACGAGCAGTACTTC | CASSYLQGSYEQYF
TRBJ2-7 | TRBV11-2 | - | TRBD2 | TGTGCCAGCAGTCAGAGCGGGATTGGCTACGAGCAGTACTTC | CASSQSGIGYEQYF
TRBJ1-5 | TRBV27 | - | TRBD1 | TGTGCCAGCAGTTTAATGGGGACAGCAAATCAGCCCCAGCATTTT | CASSLMGTANQPQHF
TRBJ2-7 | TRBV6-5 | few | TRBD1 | TGTGCCAGCAGTTGGGGACAGGGGACCTACGAGCAGTACTTC | CASSWGQGTYEQYF
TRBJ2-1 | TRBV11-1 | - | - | TGTGCCAGCAGCTTAGAAGGGGAGTTCGCCTACAATGAGCAGTTCTTC | CASSLEGEFAYNEQFF
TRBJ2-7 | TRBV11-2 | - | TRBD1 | TGTGCCAGCAGCCCAGGCCGGGGACAGGGGGACCACGAGCAGTACTTC | CASSPGRGQGDHEQYF
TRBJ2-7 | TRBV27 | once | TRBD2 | TGTGCCAGCAGTTTATTGGGCGGGAGGGCCTCAGACGAGCAGTACTTC | CASSLLGGRASDEQYF
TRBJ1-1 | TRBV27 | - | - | TGTGCCAGCAGTTCCCCGGGGGCCGGCGGCACTGAAGCTTTCTTT | CASSSPGAGGTEAFF
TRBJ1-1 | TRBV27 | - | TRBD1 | TGTGCCAGCAGTCACAGGGGGCTGGGCACTGAAGCTTTCTTT | CASSHRGLGTEAFF
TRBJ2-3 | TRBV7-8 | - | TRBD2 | TGTGCCAGCAGCTTTTCAGCGGGAGAGCTAAGCACAGATACGCAGTATTTT | CASSFSAGELSTDTQYF
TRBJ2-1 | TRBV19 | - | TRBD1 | TGTGCCAGTAGTATATTAGACGACAGGGCGGGCTACAATGAGCAGTTCTTC | CASSILDDRAGYNEQFF
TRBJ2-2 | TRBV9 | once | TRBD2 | TGTGCCAGCAGCGTAGTTGGGGGGGACAACACCGGGGAGCTGTTTTTT | CASSVVGGDNTGELFF
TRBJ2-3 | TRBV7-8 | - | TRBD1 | TGTGCCAGCAGCATCGGCAGACAGGGGGCGAACACAGATACGCAGTATTTT | CASSIGRQGANTDTQYF
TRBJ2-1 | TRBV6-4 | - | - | TGTGCCAGCAGCCGAACCGGGGCTAACAATGAGCAGTTCTTC | CASSRTGANNEQFF
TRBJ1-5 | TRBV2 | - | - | TGTGCCAGCAGTGAAGTTATTGTTTATAGCAATCAGCCCCAGCATTTT | CASSEVIVYSNQPQHF
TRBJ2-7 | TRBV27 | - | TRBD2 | TGTGCCAGCAGTCCCCTGATGAGTAGCGGGATCTACGAGCAGTACTTC | CASSPLMSSGIYEQYF
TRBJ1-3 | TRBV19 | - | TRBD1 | TGTGCCAGTAGTTCGACAGGGAGCTCTGGAAACACCATATATTTT | CASSSTGSSGNTIYF
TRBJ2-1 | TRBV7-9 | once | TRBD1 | TGTGCCAGCAGCTATCGGACAGGCGCCGATTTGGAGCAGTTCTTC | CASSYRTGADLEQFF
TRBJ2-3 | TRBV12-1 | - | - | TGTGCCAGCACCTCGACCGGGAGACTACTCAACTCGTTCTCAGATACGCAGTATTTT | CASTSTGRLLNSFSDTQYF
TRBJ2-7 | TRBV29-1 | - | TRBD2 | TGCAGCGTTGAAGGGTTGGCGGGGGACGGGACGGAGGCCTACGAGCAGTACTTC | CSVEGLAGDGTEAYEQYF
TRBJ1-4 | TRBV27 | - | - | TGTGCCAGCAGTTTACAGGCGGTGCCTAATGAAAAACTGTTTTTT | CASSLQAVPNEKLFF
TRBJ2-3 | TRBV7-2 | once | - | TGTGCCAGCACCCCCGGGTTTGTCCTCACAGATACGCAGTATTTT | CASTPGFVLTDTQYF
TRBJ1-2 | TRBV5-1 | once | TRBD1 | TGCGCCAGCAGCGGCCCGGCGGGACAGGGTGTTTTGGGTGGCTACACCTTC | CASSGPAGQGVLGGYTF
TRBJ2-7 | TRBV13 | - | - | TGTGCCAGCAGCTTGCAGGTCACCTACGAGCAGTACTTC | CASSLQVTYEQYF
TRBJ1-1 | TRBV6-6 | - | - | TGTGCCAGCAGTTACCGGCCGAGTGAAGCTTTCTTT | CASSYRPSEAFF
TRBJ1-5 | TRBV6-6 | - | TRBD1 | TGTGCCAGCAGCTTCCAGGGGGCCCATAGCAATCAGCCCCAGCATTTT | CASSFQGAHSNQPQHF
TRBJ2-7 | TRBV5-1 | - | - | TGCGCCAGCAGCTTGGGATTCGGGCAGGGATACGAGCAGTACTTC | CASSLGFGQGYEQYF
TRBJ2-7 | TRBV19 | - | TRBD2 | TGTGCCAGTAGTTCAATAGCGGGAGGGAGGTACGAGCAGTACTTC | CASSSIAGGRYEQYF
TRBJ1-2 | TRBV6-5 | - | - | TGTGCCAGCAGTTTCGATCTGGGATCCTCCAACTATGGCTACACCTTC | CASSFDLGSSNYGYTF
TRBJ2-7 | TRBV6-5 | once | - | TGTGCCAGCAGTTACTCGCAGGAAATCTCCTACGAGCAGTACTTC | CASSYSQEISYEQYF